The 15 T cell receptor beta chains presented below share a single source sample, sequenced in a study of T cells expressing NK-cell markers (dated by TCRdb to about 2020). Library preparation employed 5' RACE. The reads were generated on an Illumina HiSeq 2000. Reads reprocessed by TCRdb are summarized as one entry per CDR3 protein sequence, and DNA is absent. The sample table on file contains 350,000 to 400,000 distinct CDR3 sequences. The ten most abundant clones make up around 10% of the sample. Specimen: blood T cells: a sorted CD56 or NKG2C T cell subset, CD4+ or CD8+ T cells, or bulk PBMC T cells (not recorded which). Receptors originate from a woman aged 45-60 years in good health. Donor details come from another sample of the same person, matched by shared clones.

The genes are TRBV24-1 and TRBJ2-2; no DNA is available, so the TRBD1 call from TCRdb remains unchecked. CDR1 and CDR2 from the germline V gene are KGHDR and SFDVKD. The CDR3 is 16 amino acids. CDR3 sequence reads: CATSDPRQGPTGELFF.

The CDR3 protein is CASSRILLAGGEQFF. V usage is TRBV7-7 and J usage is TRBJ2-1; TCRdb's D gene call, TRBD2, goes unchecked for lack of DNA. CDR3 length equals 15 residues. Germline-derived CDR1 and CDR2 are SSHAT and FNYEAQ (reference sequence).

The rearrangement links TRBV18 to TRBJ2-1. Looked up from germline, CDR1 is KGHSH and CDR2 is LQKENI. The CDR3 is made up of 16 amino acids. The CDR3 protein is CASSPPGGSYYNEQFF.

This chain connects TRBV30 to TRBJ2-3; checking the TCRdb D call of TRBD2 is not possible without DNA. CDR3 length: 14 amino acids. Germline loops: CDR1 GTSNPN, CDR2 SVGIG (reference sequence). The CDR3 spells CAWRASGSTDTQYF.

This chain connects TRBV27 to TRBJ1-1; absent DNA, TCRdb's TRBD1 call cannot be checked. This CDR3 spans 14 amino acids. Per the germline V gene, CDR1 is MNHEY and CDR2 is SMNVEV (reference sequence). CDR3 loop: CASKYRAIGTEAFF.

The V and J genes are TRBV19 and TRBJ1-1; TCRdb reports TRBD1, a call that lacks DNA to check it against. The CDR3 totals 14 residues. Per the germline V gene, CDR1 is LNHDA and CDR2 is SQIVND (reference sequence). The CDR3: CASSIKSSGSEAFF.

V and J are TRBV7-3 and TRBJ2-1; TCRdb names TRBD2, which stays unverified in the absence of DNA. Germline assignment: CDR1 SGHTA and CDR2 FQGTGA. The CDR3 has 13 residues. The CDR3 region is CASSSSPENEQFF.

This chain uses TRBV24-1 with TRBJ2-3; the TRBD2 assignment by TCRdb is unverifiable without DNA. CDR3 length: 14 residues. Germline V gene sequence: CDR1 KGHDR, CDR2 SFDVKD. This CDR3 is CATSDAGESDTQYF.

The chain is built from TRBV20-1 and TRBJ1-1. Germline CDR1 is DFQATT and CDR2 is SNEGSKA (reference sequence). This CDR3 comprises 14 residues. This CDR3 is CSAKSQVSNTEAFF.

The rearrangement links TRBV4-1 to TRBJ1-2; TCRdb picks TRBD1, but there is no DNA to check that call. Germline V CDR1 and CDR2: MGHRA, YSYEKL. The CDR3 is made up of 14 amino acids. CDR3: CASSQERGLGGYTF.

The chain joins TRBV5-1 to TRBJ2-2; the D gene TCRdb calls, TRBD1, cannot be checked with no DNA. Per the germline V gene, CDR1 is SGHRS and CDR2 is YFSETQ. The CDR3 runs 15 residues. The CDR3 sequence is CASSSGQTNTGELFF. The variable domain in full, completed from reference TRBV5-1 and TRBJ2-2, reads KAGVTQTPRYLIKTRGQQVTLSCSPISGHRSVSWYQQTPGQGLQFLFEYFSETQRNKGNFPGRFSGRQFSNSRSEMNVSTLELGDSALYLCASSSGQTNTGELFFGEGSRLTVL.

The V gene is TRBV20-1, the J gene TRBJ2-4; the D gene TCRdb calls, TRBD1, cannot be checked with no DNA. Germline CDR1 reads DFQATT; CDR2 reads SNEGSKA (reference sequence). The CDR3 loop spans 15 amino acids. The CDR3 sequence is CGGGEEGRPKNIQYF.

V is TRBV2 and J is TRBJ2-3; the D call of TRBD2 rests on TCRdb alone, since no DNA is present to check it. Germline CDR1 is SNHLY and CDR2 is FYNNEI. This CDR3 comprises 16 residues. The CDR3 loop reads CASRRGSGRASGTQYF.

The J gene is TRBJ2-5, the V gene TRBV7-6; the D call of TRBD1 rests on TCRdb alone, since no DNA is present to check it. Germline V lookup: CDR1 SGHVS, CDR2 FNYEAQ. The CDR3 runs to 15 residues. CDR3 region: CASSPGTGIQETQYF. The full variable domain, in which reference TRBV7-6 and TRBJ2-5 provide the parts outside the CDR3, is GAGVSQSPRYKVTKRGQDVALRCDPISGHVSLYWYRQALGQGPEFLTYFNYEAQQDKSGLPNDRFSAERPEGSISTLTIQRTEQRDSAMYRCASSPGTGIQETQYFGPGTRLLVL.

This sequence joins TRBV7-9 and TRBJ2-5; without DNA, the TCRdb call of TRBD1 cannot be checked. Per the germline V gene, CDR1 is SEHNR and CDR2 is FQNEAQ (reference sequence). The CDR3 is 14 amino acids. The CDR3 protein is CASRDRGSWETQYF.